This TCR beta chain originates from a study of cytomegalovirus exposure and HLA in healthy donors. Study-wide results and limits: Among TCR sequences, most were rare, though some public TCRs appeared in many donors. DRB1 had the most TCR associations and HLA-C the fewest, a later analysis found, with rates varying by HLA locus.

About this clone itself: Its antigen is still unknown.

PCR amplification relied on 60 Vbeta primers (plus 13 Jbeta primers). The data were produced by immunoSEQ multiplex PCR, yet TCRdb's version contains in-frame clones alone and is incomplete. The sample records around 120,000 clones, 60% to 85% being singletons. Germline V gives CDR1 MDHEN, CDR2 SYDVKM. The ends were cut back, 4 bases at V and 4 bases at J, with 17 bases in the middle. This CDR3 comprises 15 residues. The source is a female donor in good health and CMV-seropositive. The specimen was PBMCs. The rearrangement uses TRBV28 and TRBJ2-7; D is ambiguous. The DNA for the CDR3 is TGTGCCAGCAGTTCCGCGGCCGTGAACGGGTACGAGCAGTACTTC. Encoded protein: CASSSAAVNGYEQYF.